This TCR beta chain appears in the sequencing data of a study of T cells in Graves' hyperthyroidism and ophthalmopathy. Graves' hyperthyroidism without ophthalmopathy progression within 18 months was termed stable. Orbital computed tomography and thyroid ultrasound, together with serum TRAb and thyroxine and clinical symptoms, were used for diagnoses. CDR3 length equals 13 residues. Unmatched junction bases numbered 8, after V lost 8 bases and J lost 5 bases. CDR1 MDHEN and CDR2 SYDVKM come from the germline V gene. RNA transcripts provided the source from which TCR beta CDR3 regions were amplified. A first-round RT-PCR of the TCR CDR3 used the HTBI primer set. A single record per CDR3 protein comes from TCRdb applying MiXCR to the multiplex PCR reads. The profile shows roughly 710,000 distinct CDR3 sequences, 35% of them singletons. Overall study results and limits: From stable hyperthyroidism, ophthalmopathy was separated by a 13 V-J model.

On this clonotype itself: Its target is unknown.

The sequence was obtained from a woman aged 40 to 50 with Graves' hyperthyroidism. The chain uses TRBV28 and TRBJ2-5; 7 bases line up with TRBD1. Input material: blood. The chain's CDR3 is CASGGQPRETQYF. The CDR3 nucleotides read TGTGCCAGCGGGGGACAGCCCCGGGAGACCCAGTACTTC.